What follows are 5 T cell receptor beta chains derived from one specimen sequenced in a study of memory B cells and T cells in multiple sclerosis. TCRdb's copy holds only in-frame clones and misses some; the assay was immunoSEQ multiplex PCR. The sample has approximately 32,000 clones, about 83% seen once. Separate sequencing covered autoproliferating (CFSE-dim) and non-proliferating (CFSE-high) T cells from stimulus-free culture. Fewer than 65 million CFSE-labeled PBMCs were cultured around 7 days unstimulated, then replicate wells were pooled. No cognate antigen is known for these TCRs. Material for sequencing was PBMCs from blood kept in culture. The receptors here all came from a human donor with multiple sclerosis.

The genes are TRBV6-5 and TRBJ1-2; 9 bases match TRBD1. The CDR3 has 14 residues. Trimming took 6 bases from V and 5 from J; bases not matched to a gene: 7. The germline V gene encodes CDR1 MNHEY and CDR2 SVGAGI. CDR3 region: CASRPPGQGYGYTF. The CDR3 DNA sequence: TGTGCCAGCAGACCTCCGGGACAGGGATATGGCTACACCTTC.

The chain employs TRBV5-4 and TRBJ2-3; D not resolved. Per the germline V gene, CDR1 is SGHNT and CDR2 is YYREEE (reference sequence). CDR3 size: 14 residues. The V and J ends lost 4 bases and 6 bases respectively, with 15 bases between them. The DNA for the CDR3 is TGTGCCAGCAGCGTAAAGGGTTTCTCGGATACGCAGTATTTT. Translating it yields CASSVKGFSDTQYF.

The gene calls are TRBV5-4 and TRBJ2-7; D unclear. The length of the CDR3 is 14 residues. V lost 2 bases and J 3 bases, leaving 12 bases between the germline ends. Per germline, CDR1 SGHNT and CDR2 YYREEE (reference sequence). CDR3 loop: CASSFLSDVYEQYF. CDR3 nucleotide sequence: TGTGCCAGCAGCTTCCTATCGGACGTCTACGAGCAGTACTTC.

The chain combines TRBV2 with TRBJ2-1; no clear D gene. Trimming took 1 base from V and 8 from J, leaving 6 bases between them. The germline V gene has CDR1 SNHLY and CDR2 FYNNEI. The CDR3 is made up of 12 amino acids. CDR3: CASSEGTDEQFF. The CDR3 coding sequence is TGTGCCAGCAGTGAAGGGACGGATGAGCAGTTCTTC. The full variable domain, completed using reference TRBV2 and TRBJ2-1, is EPEVTQTPSHQVTQMGQEVILRCVPISNHLYFYWYRQILGQKVEFLVSFYNNEISEKSEIFDDQFSVERPDGSNFTLKIRSTKLEDSAMYFCASSEGTDEQFFGPGTRLTVL.

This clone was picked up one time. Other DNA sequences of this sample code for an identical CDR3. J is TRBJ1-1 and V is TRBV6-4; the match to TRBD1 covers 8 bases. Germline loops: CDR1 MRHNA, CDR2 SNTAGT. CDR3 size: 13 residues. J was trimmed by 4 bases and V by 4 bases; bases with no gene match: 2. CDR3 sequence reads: CASSVDRATEAFF. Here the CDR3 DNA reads TGTGCCAGCAGTGTGGACAGGGCCACTGAAGCTTTCTTT.